Below, 29 T cell receptor beta chains from the same sample are listed, as sequenced in a study of T cell responses to AZD1222 COVID-19 vaccine. Libraries were prepared by immunoSEQ multiplex PCR; TCRdb keeps only in-frame clonotypes and omits some of them. The sample comprises 150,000 or so clones, approximately 90% of which are singletons, and more than 3.5% rests with the top ten. The source material was peripheral blood, sampled 28 days after the second dose of the MenACWY control vaccine. The receptors shown here come from an adult who received the MenACWY meningococcal vaccine as a control.

The chain combines TRBV6-2 or TRBV6-3 with TRBJ1-5, with a possible D match to TRBD1 (6 bases). From germline, CDR1 is MNHEY and CDR2 SVGEGT. The CDR3 extends over 17 amino acids. Trimming shortened V by 4 bases and J by 7 bases, and 23 bases separated the two germline ends. As DNA, the CDR3 is TGTGCCAGCAGTTTCGGCCCGGGCGGGGGGCTTTACCAGCCCCAGCATTTT. Translating gives CASSFGPGGGLYQPQHF.

The chain carries TRBV30 and TRBJ1-1; D is ambiguous. Between the trimmed V and J ends, which lost 2 bases and 4 bases, there was a span of 8 bases. CDR3 length: 12 amino acids. Germline CDR1 and CDR2: GTSNPN and SVGIG (reference sequence). The DNA of the CDR3 is TGTGCCTGGAGTACACCGGGCACTGAAGCTTTCTTT. This sequence encodes CAWSTPGTEAFF.

J is TRBJ2-7 and V is TRBV29-1, with 10 bases identical to TRBD1. CDR1 is SQVTM and CDR2 is ANQGSEA in the germline V gene. The CDR3 runs to 14 residues. The V and J ends lost 4 bases and 1 base, in that order; junction bases with no gene match: 4. CDR3 bases: TGCAGCGTTGGACGGACAGGGGGATCCTACGAGCAGTACTTC. Protein product: CSVGRTGGSYEQYF.

The chain combines TRBV19 with TRBJ2-1; 11 bases line up with TRBD2. This CDR3 is 16 amino acids long. Germline V gene data show CDR1 as LNHDA and CDR2 as SQIVND (reference sequence). The V gene end was trimmed by 6 bases and the J gene end by 8 bases; junction bases not matched to a gene: 12. In DNA, the CDR3 is TGTGCCAGTAGGAGCACCACTAGCGGGAGTTGGCATGAGCAGTTCTTC. This sequence encodes CASRSTTSGSWHEQFF.

V and J are TRBV28 and TRBJ1-2; D unresolved. CDR1 and CDR2 from the germline V gene are MDHEN and SYDVKM. V lost 3 bases, J lost 4 bases, and 3 bases lay in between. This CDR3 has 11 amino acids. Here the CDR3 DNA reads TGTGCCAGCAGTTTTGCCTATGGCTACACCTTC. This gives the protein CASSFAYGYTF.

V gene TRBV19 combines with J gene TRBJ1-1; tentatively, D is TRBD1 (5 bases). Trimming pared 7 bases from V and 2 bases from J, leaving 11 bases between. Germline V lookup: CDR1 LNHDA, CDR2 SQIVND (reference sequence). The CDR3 spans 13 residues. The CDR3 protein is CASITGANTEAFF. The CDR3 DNA sequence: TGTGCCAGTATCACCGGGGCTAACACTGAAGCTTTCTTT.

The chain joins TRBV11-2 to TRBJ1-1; unclear D gene. This CDR3 has 14 residues. Germline V CDR1 and CDR2: SGHAT, FQNNGV. Trimming cost V 5 bases and J 10 bases, with 20 bases left between them. CDR3 bases: TGTGCCAGCAGCCCTATCCCATCGGACGATTTAGCTTTCTTT. It is translated as CASSPIPSDDLAFF.

This chain links TRBV27 with TRBJ1-1; D is perhaps TRBD1 (6 bases). Trimming pared 2 bases from V and 6 bases from J, leaving 10 bases between. The CDR3 contains 13 residues. Germline CDR1 reads MNHEY; CDR2 reads SMNVEV (reference sequence). CDR3 amino acids: CASSLRDTSEAFF. The CDR3 DNA is TGTGCCAGCAGTTTACGGGACACCTCTGAAGCTTTCTTT.

The chain has TRBV28 and TRBJ1-1; tentative D call: TRBD1 (5 bases). V dropped 3 bases and J dropped 6 bases, with 8 bases sitting between them. Germline CDR1 and CDR2: MDHEN and SYDVKM. CDR3 length: 12 amino acids. CDR3 in amino acids: CASSLGGAEAFF. CDR3 in DNA: TGTGCCAGCAGTTTGGGAGGGGCTGAAGCTTTCTTT.

The CDR3 DNA reads TGCGCCAGCAGCTTAGGGGGAGATAGCACAGATACGCAGTATTTT. Translating gives CASSLGGDSTDTQYF. V gene TRBV5-1 combines with J gene TRBJ2-3, with TRBD1 as a possible D gene (6 bases). The germline gives CDR1 SGHRS, CDR2 YFSETQ. V dropped 2 bases and J dropped 0 bases, with 10 bases sitting between them. CDR3 length: 15 amino acids.

J is TRBJ2-7 and V is TRBV28; D not resolved. There are 15 residues in the CDR3. In germline, CDR1 is MDHEN, CDR2 SYDVKM. V lost 1 base to trimming and J lost 0 bases, with 10 bases between them. DNA for the CDR3: TGTGCCAGCAGTTTATCCCCTCTGATCTCCTACGAGCAGTACTTC. Translating it yields CASSLSPLISYEQYF.

The V and J genes are TRBV28 and TRBJ1-2; D unclear. The CDR3 totals 16 residues. The V gene's germline CDR1 is MDHEN and CDR2 SYDVKM. With 2 bases removed from V and 2 bases from J, the gap between germline ends came to 15 bases. The CDR3 DNA follows: TGTGCCAGCAGTTTACTTGCGGGGAATCGGAACTATGGCTACACCTTC. Amino acids: CASSLLAGNRNYGYTF.

The V call is TRBV3-1 (or the pseudogene TRBV3-2), the J call TRBJ1-1; D perhaps matches TRBD1 (5 bases). Trimming removed 8 bases from V and 5 bases from J, with 15 bases in between. This CDR3 comprises 13 residues. CDR1 LGHDT and CDR2 YNNKEL come from the germline V gene (reference sequence). The CDR3 is CASGPGIWTEAFF. CDR3 bases: TGTGCCAGCGGCCCAGGGATTTGGACTGAAGCTTTCTTT.

The rearrangement links TRBV6-5 to TRBJ1-1, with D perhaps TRBD1 (6 bases). Germline V gene sequence: CDR1 MNHEY, CDR2 SVGAGI. The CDR3 length is 14 residues. V was clipped by 8 bases and J by 3 bases, with 16 bases between them. The CDR3: CASHIGRGDTEAFF. In DNA form, the CDR3 reads TGTGCCAGCCATATCGGAAGGGGGGACACTGAAGCTTTCTTT.

This clone was seen only once. The chain couples TRBV6-5 to TRBJ1-1; the D is unclear. Germline V gene lookup returns CDR1 MNHEY and CDR2 SVGAGI. This CDR3 spans 13 amino acids. V was cut by 8 bases and J by 3 bases, with 13 bases left in between. The CDR3 reads CASVSPGDTEAFF. DNA of the CDR3: TGTGCCAGCGTTTCTCCCGGGGACACTGAAGCTTTCTTT.

V is TRBV19 and J is TRBJ2-6, with unresolved D. Trimming shortened V by 3 bases and J by 0 bases, and 9 bases separated the two germline ends. CDR3 length equals 16 residues. Germline V CDR1 and CDR2: LNHDA, SQIVND (reference sequence). The CDR3, as DNA: TGTGCCAGTAGTATCCGACGGAGCTCTGGGGCCAACGTCCTGACTTTC. It encodes CASSIRRSSGANVLTF.

CDR3 residues: CASSSLQEIPTDTQYF. CDR3 DNA sequence: TGTGCCAGCAGTTCCCTACAGGAAATCCCCACAGATACGCAGTATTTT. The rearrangement joins TRBV5-4 to TRBJ2-3, with D perhaps TRBD1 (5 bases). Germline CDR1 is SGHNT and CDR2 is YYREEE (reference sequence). Trimming took off 5 bases at V and 2 bases at J, with 18 bases between the two ends. This CDR3 is 16 amino acids long.

The chain links TRBV6-5 to TRBJ1-1; D is unclear. Trimming took 0 bases from V and 1 from J, leaving 6 bases between them. Per germline, CDR1 MNHEY and CDR2 SVGAGI. This CDR3 has 14 residues. This CDR3 reads CASSYSPGNTEAFF. CDR3 DNA sequence: TGTGCCAGCAGTTACTCCCCTGGGAACACTGAAGCTTTCTTT.

The genes are TRBV28 and TRBJ2-1, with D possibly matching TRBD1 (6 bases). Trimming removed 5 bases at V and 12 bases at J, with 14 bases between. Germline CDR1 reads MDHEN; CDR2 reads SYDVKM. CDR3 length equals 12 residues. In DNA form, the CDR3 reads TGTGCCAGCAGTCTACAGGGAGTCGGGCAGTTCTTC. Translated: CASSLQGVGQFF.

J is TRBJ1-3 and V is TRBV24-1, with D unclear. The ends were cut back, 4 bases at V and 4 bases at J, with 10 bases in the middle. The CDR3 spans 14 residues. Per the germline V gene, CDR1 is KGHDR and CDR2 is SFDVKD. In DNA form, the CDR3 reads TGTGCCACCAGTGACGGACCAAGCGGAAACACCATATATTTT. Its protein product is CATSDGPSGNTIYF.

The rearrangement uses TRBV2 and TRBJ2-1; weak D call: TRBD2 (7 bases). CDR1 is SNHLY, CDR2 FYNNEI, per germline. This CDR3 region has 15 residues. The V end lost 6 bases, the J end lost 7 bases, and 19 bases lay between the germline ends. CDR3 residues: CASRGTQGGGNEQFF. CDR3 bases: TGTGCCAGCAGGGGCACGCAGGGAGGGGGAAATGAGCAGTTCTTC.

The chain employs TRBV6-5 and TRBJ1-3; TRBD1 aligns across 9 bases. This CDR3 region has 15 residues. V lost 8 bases to trimming and J lost 2 bases; unmatched junction nucleotides: 7. CDR1 is MNHEY, CDR2 SVGAGI, per germline. The CDR3 loop is CASSWTGVAGNTIYF. CDR3 DNA: TGTGCCAGCTCCTGGACAGGGGTTGCTGGAAACACCATATATTTT.

This clone appeared once. The genes are TRBV30 and TRBJ1-2; no firm D call. CDR1 is GTSNPN and CDR2 is SVGIG in the germline V gene (reference sequence). The ends were cut back, 3 bases at V and 4 bases at J, with 9 bases in the middle. The CDR3 has 12 residues. Here the CDR3 reads CAWRGRGYGYTF. The CDR3 region has the DNA TGTGCCTGGAGAGGACGGGGCTATGGCTACACCTTC.

The rearrangement links TRBV7-8 to TRBJ2-5; either TRBD1 or TRBD2 may supply D (6 bases each). Trimming pared 5 bases from V and 4 bases from J, leaving 20 bases between. CDR1 is SGHVS, CDR2 FQNEAQ, per germline. There are 16 residues in the CDR3. The CDR3 coding sequence is TGTGCCAGCAGCATAACTATTGGCGGGACAAGAGAGACCCAGTACTTC. Residues: CASSITIGGTRETQYF.

CDR3 sequence: CASSHRGRGGRNSYEQYF. The CDR3 DNA reads TGCGCCAGCAGCCACAGGGGCAGAGGGGGGAGGAACTCCTACGAGCAGTACTTC. This chain joins TRBV4-3 and TRBJ2-7; D might be TRBD1 or TRBD2, each matching 6 bases. The V end was cut by 3 bases, the J end by 0 bases, with 21 bases between. CDR3 size: 18 residues. In germline, CDR1 is LGHNA, CDR2 YSLEER.

The chain combines TRBV27 with TRBJ2-7; 10 bases fit TRBD2. Germline values: CDR1 MNHEY, CDR2 SMNVEV (reference sequence). The V segment lost 5 bases and the J segment 7 bases; nucleotides outside the gene matches: 8. This CDR3 is 14 amino acids long. The CDR3, as DNA: TGTGCCAGCAGTGCCCTAGCGGGAGTGGGTGAGCAGTACTTC. Residues: CASSALAGVGEQYF.

The genes are TRBV19 and TRBJ2-2; 13 positions match TRBD2. The V gene's germline CDR1 is LNHDA and CDR2 SQIVND (reference sequence). The CDR3 is 17 residues long. V lost 6 bases, J lost 0 bases, and 4 bases stayed unmatched. CDR3 residues: CASSRGTSGTNTGELFF. The CDR3 DNA follows: TGTGCCAGTAGCCGGGGGACTAGCGGGACGAACACCGGGGAGCTGTTTTTT.

The genes are TRBV7-8 and TRBJ1-3; D unclear. V was clipped by 5 bases and J by 0 bases, with 17 bases between them. This CDR3 has 17 residues. Germline loops: CDR1 SGHVS, CDR2 FQNEAQ. The CDR3 spells CASSPFAGRYSGNTIYF. The CDR3 region has the DNA TGTGCCAGCAGCCCTTTCGCAGGACGGTACTCTGGAAACACCATATATTTT. Using reference TRBV7-8 and TRBJ1-3 for the parts outside the CDR3, the full variable domain is GAGVSQSPRYKVAKRGQDVALRCDPISGHVSLFWYQQALGQGPEFLTYFQNEAQLDKSGLPSDRFFAERPEGSVSTLKIQRTQQEDSAVYLCASSPFAGRYSGNTIYFGEGSWLTVV.

The chain has TRBV6-5 and TRBJ1-5; D remains ambiguous. V was cut by 2 bases and J by 4 bases, with 12 bases left in between. The CDR3 spans 15 residues. Germline V gene sequence: CDR1 MNHEY, CDR2 SVGAGI. The DNA for the CDR3 is TGTGCCAGCAGTTACGAGGAAAGAGGTAATCAGCCCCAGCATTTT. Translating gives CASSYEERGNQPQHF.